Each of the 29 T cell receptor beta chains below was sequenced from the same sample in a study of metastatic and nonmetastatic thyroid tumors. TCRdb re-clonotyped the PCR reads via MiXCR. Among about 38,000 clones listed, approximately 51% were seen once. Among the patients, none had received any treatment before thyroid surgery. Sequences were obtained from tumor tissue. Receptor source: a male donor with papillary thyroid cancer or a benign thyroid nodule (not recorded which). Some clones in this sample may be carry-over from other donors' samples.

This chain joins TRBV11-3 and TRBJ1-1, with 7 bases that match TRBD1. The CDR3 contains 14 residues. V shed 3 bases, J shed 1 base, and the junction held 2 bases outside the gene matches. The germline CDR1 and CDR2 sequences are SGHNT and YENEEA. This CDR3 reads CASSFRGPNTEAFF. CDR3 coding DNA: TGTGCCAGCAGCTTTAGGGGGCCGAACACTGAAGCTTTCTTT.

Here the CDR3 DNA reads TGTGCCAGCAGCTTCGGCGGATCGGGTTCACCCCTCCACTTT. Translation gives CASSFGGSGSPLHF. The J gene is TRBJ1-6, the V gene TRBV11-2; no definite D call. The CDR3 runs to 14 residues. The ends were cut back, 3 bases at V and 9 bases at J, with 12 bases in the middle. The germline CDR1 and CDR2 sequences are SGHAT and FQNNGV. Full variable domain (remainder filled in from reference TRBV11-2 and TRBJ1-6): EAGVAQSPRYKIIEKRQSVAFWCNPISGHATLYWYQQILGQGPKLLIQFQNNGVVDDSQLPKDRFSAERLKGVDSTLKIQPAKLEDSAVYLCASSFGGSGSPLHFGNGTRLTVT.

The chain is built from TRBV4-2 and TRBJ2-7, with 8 bases aligning to TRBD2. The DNA end favors TRBJ2-5, so the J call may be wrong. The CDR3 is 15 residues long. The V gene's germline CDR1 is LGHNA and CDR2 YNFKEQ. Here the CDR3 DNA reads TGTGCCAGCAGCCAAGATACGGGGGGGCCAGAGACCCAGTACTTC. Amino acid sequence: CASSQDTGGPETQYF.

The gene calls are TRBV6-1 and TRBJ1-1; D remains unclear. With 6 bases removed from V and 0 bases from J, the gap between germline ends came to 8 bases. The CDR3 runs to 13 residues. Germline loops: CDR1 MNHNS, CDR2 SASEGT. CDR3 loop: CASRELVNTEAFF. In DNA form, the CDR3 reads TGTGCCAGCAGGGAACTGGTGAACACTGAAGCTTTCTTT.

The J gene is TRBJ2-1, the V gene TRBV20-1; TRBD2 agrees at 12 bases. Germline V gene lookup returns CDR1 DFQATT and CDR2 SNEGSKA (reference sequence). The V segment lost 5 bases and the J segment 8 bases; nucleotides outside the gene matches: 7. The CDR3 is made up of 14 amino acids. CDR3 region: CSAFLAGGPDEQFF. In nucleotides, the CDR3 is TGCAGTGCTTTCCTAGCGGGAGGGCCCGATGAGCAGTTCTTC.

The chain combines TRBV20-1 with TRBJ2-5; D possibly corresponds to TRBD2 (6 bases). The V gene lost 0 bases and the J gene lost 14 bases, with 19 bases spanning the gap. CDR1 and CDR2 from the germline V gene are DFQATT and SNEGSKA (reference sequence). CDR3 length: 13 residues. The CDR3 nucleotides read TGCAGTGCTAGAGATCCCGTACCTAGCGCGTATTACTTC. Its protein is CSARDPVPSAYYF.

This clone was detected a few times. The V and J genes are TRBV24-1 and TRBJ2-7, with D perhaps matching TRBD1 or TRBD2 (5 bases each). The CDR3 loop spans 15 amino acids. The V and J ends lost 3 bases and 4 bases respectively, with 15 bases between them. Germline V gene lookup returns CDR1 KGHDR and CDR2 SFDVKD. The CDR3 nucleotides are TGTGCCACCAGTGATCCGGGGCAGGCTACTTACGAGCAGTACTTC. Its protein is CATSDPGQATYEQYF.

This clone was seen repeatedly, ten times or more. The J gene is TRBJ2-1, the V gene TRBV27; D unclear. V lost 6 bases and J lost 7, with 10 bases in between. The CDR3 is 12 amino acids. Germline lookup yields CDR1 MNHEY and CDR2 SMNVEV (reference sequence). The CDR3 DNA is TGTGCCAGCAGAAAGCTAGGGAATGAGCAGTTCTTC. This codes for CASRKLGNEQFF.

The genes are TRBV20-1 and TRBJ1-5; 10 bases agree with TRBD1. Germline CDR1 DFQATT, CDR2 SNEGSKA (reference sequence). The CDR3 is made up of 16 amino acids. J was trimmed by 2 bases and V by 3 bases; bases with no gene match: 7. Here the CDR3 reads CSASPTGGGGNQPQHF. In DNA form, the CDR3 reads TGCAGTGCTAGCCCGACAGGGGGCGGAGGCAATCAGCCCCAGCATTTT.

There are a few counts of this clone. The chain is built from TRBV6-1 and TRBJ2-1, with TRBD2 matching 15 bases. Germline-derived CDR1 and CDR2 are MNHNS and SASEGT. Losses at the gene ends were 5 bases for V and 6 bases for J; bases not matched to a gene: 2. The CDR3 sequence is 15 residues long. The CDR3 here is CASSRGLAGGNEQFF. For the CDR3, the DNA is TGTGCCAGCAGTAGGGGACTAGCGGGAGGCAATGAGCAGTTCTTC.

This clone was recorded only once. The chain uses TRBV18 and TRBJ2-2, with no clear D. The length of the CDR3 is 13 residues. V was pared by 3 bases and J by 0 bases, with 2 bases between. Per the germline V gene, CDR1 is KGHSH and CDR2 is LQKENI. Here the CDR3 reads CASSPSNTGELFF. In DNA, the CDR3 is TGTGCCAGCTCACCCTCGAACACCGGGGAGCTGTTTTTT.

CDR3 loop: CASSVGLAGTITDTQYF. CDR3 nucleotides: TGTGCCAGCAGCGTGGGACTAGCGGGAACCATCACAGATACGCAGTATTTT. This chain connects TRBV9 to TRBJ2-3; 13 bases match TRBD2. V gave up 2 bases and J gave up 2 bases; unmatched junction bases: 5. In germline, CDR1 is SGDLS, CDR2 YYNGEE. The CDR3 has 17 residues.

This clone showed up many times. Given a much more abundant clone one base away, this may be a read error. The chain employs TRBV6-1 and TRBJ1-2; D call uncertain. There are 15 residues in the CDR3. The germline gives CDR1 MNHNS, CDR2 SASEGT. Trimming took 3 bases from V and 2 from J, leaving 13 bases between them. For the CDR3, the DNA is TGTGCCAGCAGTGAGGTGGTGGCTCCAAACTATGGCTACACCTTC. This codes for CASSEVVAPNYGYTF.

This chain links TRBV7-3 with TRBJ2-1; 7 bases agree with TRBD1. V lost 5 bases, J lost 6 bases, and 10 bases stayed unmatched. CDR1 and CDR2 (germline): SGHTA, FQGTGA. This CDR3 comprises 15 residues. The DNA for the CDR3 is TGTGCCAGCAGCGCAAATGGACCAGGGGGCAATGAGCAGTTCTTC. Protein: CASSANGPGGNEQFF.

This chain links TRBV20-1 with TRBJ1-5; D ambiguous. This CDR3 is built from 13 residues. Germline V gene sequence: CDR1 DFQATT, CDR2 SNEGSKA (reference sequence). The V end was cut by 0 bases, the J end by 7 bases, with 10 bases between. CDR3 residues: CSARDLHGQPQHF. The CDR3 nucleotides are TGCAGTGCTAGAGATCTACACGGACAGCCCCAGCATTTT.

The genes are TRBV6-1 and TRBJ1-6; 8 bases line up with TRBD1. The CDR3 loop spans 14 amino acids. The junction had 8 bases not matched to a gene; V was cut back by 6 bases and J by 10 bases. Per germline, CDR1 MNHNS and CDR2 SASEGT. In DNA, the CDR3 is TGTGCCAGCAGCCTCGACAGGGGTGGATCACCCCTCCACTTT. Its translation is CASSLDRGGSPLHF.

This clone was detected a few times. The genes are TRBV20-1 and TRBJ2-1; D remains unclear. This CDR3 spans 15 amino acids. Trimming took off 0 bases at V and 0 bases at J, with 9 bases between the two ends. Germline CDR1 and CDR2: DFQATT and SNEGSKA (reference sequence). CDR3 loop: CSARDLRSSYNEQFF. The CDR3 DNA reads as TGCAGTGCTAGAGATCTACGGAGCTCCTACAATGAGCAGTTCTTC.

V is TRBV6-1 and J is TRBJ2-1; 7 bases are shared with TRBD2. The CDR3 has 14 residues. The germline V gene encodes CDR1 MNHNS and CDR2 SASEGT. After removal of 8 bases from V and 6 bases from J, the junction contained 10 bases not matched to a gene. The CDR3 DNA reads TGTGCCAGCCGAGCGGGACCGCAGAGCAATGAGCAGTTCTTC. Its translation is CASRAGPQSNEQFF.

The rearrangement links TRBV30 to TRBJ2-7, with D possibly matching TRBD1 (6 bases). CDR3 size: 15 residues. V was shortened by 2 bases and J by 2 bases, with 16 bases between the two germline ends. The V gene's germline CDR1 is GTSNPN and CDR2 SVGIG (reference sequence). The CDR3 region is CAWSPLAGDPYEQYF. The CDR3 bases are TGTGCCTGGAGTCCTCTAGCAGGGGACCCCTACGAGCAGTACTTC.

In regard to this clone: The same CDR3 is also encoded by other DNA sequences in this sample. This rearrangement joins TRBV6-4 to TRBJ2-3, with a possible D match to TRBD2 (6 bases). V lost 0 bases, J lost 2 bases, and 6 bases lay in between. The CDR3 covers 14 residues. The germline gives CDR1 MRHNA, CDR2 SNTAGT. The chain's CDR3 is CASSDSRDTDTQYF. In DNA form, the CDR3 reads TGTGCCAGCAGTGACTCGCGGGACACAGATACGCAGTATTTT.

By frequency in the sample, this clone is medium-sized (0.01 to 0.1%). The genes are TRBV9 and TRBJ2-5, with 7 positions matching TRBD2. J gave up 2 bases and V 0 bases, and 4 bases lay outside the gene matches. CDR1 is SGDLS and CDR2 is YYNGEE in the germline V gene. The CDR3 is made up of 15 amino acids. CDR3 in amino acids: CASSVAGGEQETQYF. The CDR3 nucleotides read TGTGCCAGCAGCGTAGCGGGAGGAGAACAAGAGACCCAGTACTTC. Combining the CDR3 with reference TRBV9 and TRBJ2-5 gives the whole variable domain DSGVTQTPKHLITATGQRVTLRCSPRSGDLSVYWYQQSLDQGLQFLIQYYNGEERAKGNILERFSAQQFPDLHSELNLSSLELGDSALYFCASSVAGGEQETQYFGPGTRLLVL.

V and J are TRBV20-1 and TRBJ2-7, with 11 nucleotides matching TRBD2. The CDR3 contains 15 residues. Germline lookup yields CDR1 DFQATT and CDR2 SNEGSKA (reference sequence). With V trimmed by 3 bases and J by 1 base, 5 bases remained unmatched. CDR3 sequence: CSASELAGVSYEQYF. CDR3 sequence (DNA): TGCAGTGCTAGTGAACTAGCGGGGGTATCCTACGAGCAGTACTTC.

This chain joins TRBV5-1 and TRBJ2-7, with 7 bases lining up with TRBD1. The length of the CDR3 is 15 residues. V lost 8 bases to trimming and J lost 3 bases; unmatched junction nucleotides: 14. Per germline, CDR1 SGHRS and CDR2 YFSETQ. The CDR3: CARGRKGAKVYEQYF. The CDR3 DNA follows: TGCGCCAGGGGAAGAAAGGGGGCGAAAGTCTACGAGCAGTACTTC.

This clone was counted between two and nine times. The rearrangement uses TRBV4-1 and TRBJ2-7, with TRBD2 matching over 7 bases. The V gene's germline CDR1 is MGHRA and CDR2 YSYEKL. This CDR3 is 17 amino acids long. Germline trimming cut 1 base from V and 0 bases from J; bases unmatched to any gene: 9. The CDR3 nucleotides read TGCGCCAGCAGCCAAGCGGTAGGAGCGGGGAGCTCCTACGAGCAGTACTTC. Protein product: CASSQAVGAGSSYEQYF.

This clone showed up just a few times. The chain has TRBV12-3 or TRBV12-4 and TRBJ2-7; D is undetermined. Trimming cost V 3 bases and J 5 bases, with 2 bases left between them. The CDR3 has 10 residues. The CDR3 is CASSLNEQYF. The CDR3 bases are TGTGCCAGCAGTTTGAACGAGCAGTACTTC.

This clone was observed a handful of times. The chain links TRBV28 to TRBJ1-5; the D is unclear. V was shortened by 5 bases and J by 8 bases, with 10 bases between the two germline ends. The CDR3 length is 12 residues. Germline CDR1 is MDHEN and CDR2 is SYDVKM. The CDR3 spells CASSGPLEPQHF. The CDR3 DNA reads as TGTGCCAGCAGTGGACCGTTGGAGCCCCAGCATTTT. Full variable domain (rest looked up from reference TRBV28 and TRBJ1-5): DVKVTQSSRYLVKRTGEKVFLECVQDMDHENMFWYRQDPGLGLRLIYFSYDVKMKEKGDIPEGYSVSREKKERFSLILESASTNQTSMYLCASSGPLEPQHFGDGTRLSIL.

The rearrangement links TRBV5-1 to TRBJ1-1; the match to TRBD1 covers 8 bases. The CDR3 runs to 14 residues. The germline V gene encodes CDR1 SGHRS and CDR2 YFSETQ. Unmatched junction bases numbered 8, after V lost 6 bases and J lost 4 bases. CDR3 loop: CASTYSGGGTEAFF. The CDR3 coding sequence is TGCGCCAGCACCTACTCAGGGGGCGGCACTGAAGCTTTCTTT.

The V call is TRBV2, the J call TRBJ2-7; no firm D call. This CDR3 region has 15 residues. Trimming cost V 2 bases and J 3 bases, with 14 bases left between them. Per germline, CDR1 SNHLY and CDR2 FYNNEI. In DNA, the CDR3 is TGTGCCAGCAGTGAATTGGTCTATGCAGTCTACGAGCAGTACGTC. Amino acid sequence: CASSELVYAVYEQYV.

J is TRBJ1-2 and V is TRBV2, with 7 bases lining up with TRBD1. Germline V lookup: CDR1 SNHLY, CDR2 FYNNEI. V gave up 6 bases and J gave up 8 bases; unmatched junction bases: 9. This CDR3 spans 13 amino acids. In DNA, the CDR3 is TGTGCCAGCAGCGGACAGGCTTCGGGGGGCTACACCTTC. Translating gives CASSGQASGGYTF.